Given below is one T cell receptor beta chain in context. What it binds is not known. This sample stems from a study of cytomegalovirus exposure and HLA in healthy donors. Regarding the study as a whole: Presence/absence analyses rested on an assumption that sequencing depth was roughly uniform across donors. Common viral pathogens seemed, in a later analysis, to connect with several of the most significant clusters. Reported performance of the classifier showed diagnosis of cytomegalovirus status with high specificity and sensitivity. Listed as cytomegalovirus-associated were 170 or so TCR beta chains.

The PCR had 60 Vbeta and 13 Jbeta primers. Sequenced by immunoSEQ multiplex PCR; TCRdb stores in-frame clones only, minus some. The sample contains 180,000 or so clones, about four fifths of which appear only once. Trimming pared 6 bases from V and 4 bases from J, leaving 10 bases between. Germline loops: CDR1 MNHEY, CDR2 SVGAGI. This CDR3 is built from 13 residues. This TCR came from a woman under 40 in good health and CMV-seronegative. Sequencing was carried out using PBMCs. The gene calls are TRBV6-5 and TRBJ1-5; tentatively, D is TRBD1 (6 bases). The CDR3 region is CASRPGQNQPQHF. The CDR3 nucleotides read TGTGCCAGCAGACCTGGACAGAATCAGCCCCAGCATTTT.